The 4 T cell receptor beta chains in this list originate from one sample, sequenced in a study of T cells in Graves' hyperthyroidism and ophthalmopathy. What was amplified from RNA transcripts were TCR beta CDR3 regions. The HTBI primer set drove a first-round RT-PCR of the TCR CDR3. MiXCR was run by TCRdb on the multiplex PCR reads, yielding one entry per CDR3 protein. The repertoire holds some 770,000 distinct CDR3 sequences, around 15% seen once, with around 8.1% in the top ten. Material: blood. The receptors here all came from a man aged 18 to 29 with Graves' hyperthyroidism.

Many counts were recorded for this clonotype. V usage is TRBV7-3 and J usage is TRBJ2-5, with D tentatively TRBD2 (6 bases). CDR1 and CDR2 (germline): SGHTA, FQGTGA. V was trimmed by 5 bases and J by 3 bases, leaving 13 bases between them. The length of the CDR3 is 14 residues. CDR3 coding DNA: TGTGCCAGCAGCCAAATGGGGGGAGAAGAGACCCAGTACTTC. It codes for CASSQMGGEETQYF.

CDR3 amino acids: CSARDRGRTEAFF. The CDR3 bases are TGCAGTGCTAGAGACAGGGGGCGGACTGAAGCTTTCTTT. The rearrangement joins TRBV20-1 to TRBJ1-1; 8 bases map to TRBD1. The ends lost 0 bases at V and 5 bases at J; junction bases unmatched: 2. The germline V gene has CDR1 DFQATT and CDR2 SNEGSKA (reference sequence). CDR3 size: 13 residues.

This clonotype was seen a few times. The chain is built from TRBV25-1 and TRBJ2-5, with D possibly TRBD1 on 5 matching bases. The CDR3 is made up of 14 amino acids. Trimming shortened V by 8 bases and J by 1 base, and 14 bases separated the two germline ends. CDR1 is MGHDK and CDR2 is SYGVNS in the germline V gene. The CDR3 is CASRSPGLQETQYF. CDR3 coding DNA: TGTGCCAGCCGCTCTCCAGGGCTCCAAGAGACCCAGTACTTC.

As for this clonotype: At one of its ends the junction is not consistent with the germline gene, which may arise from a read error. CDR3 nucleotide sequence: TGTACCAGCGGTTCCTTCTACTGGGGTACAGATACGCAGTATTTT. Its protein is CTSGSFYWGTDTQYF. The chain links TRBV28 to TRBJ2-3; perhaps TRBD2 as D (5 bases). The CDR3 totals 15 residues. Germline-derived CDR1 and CDR2 are MDHEN and SYDVKM.